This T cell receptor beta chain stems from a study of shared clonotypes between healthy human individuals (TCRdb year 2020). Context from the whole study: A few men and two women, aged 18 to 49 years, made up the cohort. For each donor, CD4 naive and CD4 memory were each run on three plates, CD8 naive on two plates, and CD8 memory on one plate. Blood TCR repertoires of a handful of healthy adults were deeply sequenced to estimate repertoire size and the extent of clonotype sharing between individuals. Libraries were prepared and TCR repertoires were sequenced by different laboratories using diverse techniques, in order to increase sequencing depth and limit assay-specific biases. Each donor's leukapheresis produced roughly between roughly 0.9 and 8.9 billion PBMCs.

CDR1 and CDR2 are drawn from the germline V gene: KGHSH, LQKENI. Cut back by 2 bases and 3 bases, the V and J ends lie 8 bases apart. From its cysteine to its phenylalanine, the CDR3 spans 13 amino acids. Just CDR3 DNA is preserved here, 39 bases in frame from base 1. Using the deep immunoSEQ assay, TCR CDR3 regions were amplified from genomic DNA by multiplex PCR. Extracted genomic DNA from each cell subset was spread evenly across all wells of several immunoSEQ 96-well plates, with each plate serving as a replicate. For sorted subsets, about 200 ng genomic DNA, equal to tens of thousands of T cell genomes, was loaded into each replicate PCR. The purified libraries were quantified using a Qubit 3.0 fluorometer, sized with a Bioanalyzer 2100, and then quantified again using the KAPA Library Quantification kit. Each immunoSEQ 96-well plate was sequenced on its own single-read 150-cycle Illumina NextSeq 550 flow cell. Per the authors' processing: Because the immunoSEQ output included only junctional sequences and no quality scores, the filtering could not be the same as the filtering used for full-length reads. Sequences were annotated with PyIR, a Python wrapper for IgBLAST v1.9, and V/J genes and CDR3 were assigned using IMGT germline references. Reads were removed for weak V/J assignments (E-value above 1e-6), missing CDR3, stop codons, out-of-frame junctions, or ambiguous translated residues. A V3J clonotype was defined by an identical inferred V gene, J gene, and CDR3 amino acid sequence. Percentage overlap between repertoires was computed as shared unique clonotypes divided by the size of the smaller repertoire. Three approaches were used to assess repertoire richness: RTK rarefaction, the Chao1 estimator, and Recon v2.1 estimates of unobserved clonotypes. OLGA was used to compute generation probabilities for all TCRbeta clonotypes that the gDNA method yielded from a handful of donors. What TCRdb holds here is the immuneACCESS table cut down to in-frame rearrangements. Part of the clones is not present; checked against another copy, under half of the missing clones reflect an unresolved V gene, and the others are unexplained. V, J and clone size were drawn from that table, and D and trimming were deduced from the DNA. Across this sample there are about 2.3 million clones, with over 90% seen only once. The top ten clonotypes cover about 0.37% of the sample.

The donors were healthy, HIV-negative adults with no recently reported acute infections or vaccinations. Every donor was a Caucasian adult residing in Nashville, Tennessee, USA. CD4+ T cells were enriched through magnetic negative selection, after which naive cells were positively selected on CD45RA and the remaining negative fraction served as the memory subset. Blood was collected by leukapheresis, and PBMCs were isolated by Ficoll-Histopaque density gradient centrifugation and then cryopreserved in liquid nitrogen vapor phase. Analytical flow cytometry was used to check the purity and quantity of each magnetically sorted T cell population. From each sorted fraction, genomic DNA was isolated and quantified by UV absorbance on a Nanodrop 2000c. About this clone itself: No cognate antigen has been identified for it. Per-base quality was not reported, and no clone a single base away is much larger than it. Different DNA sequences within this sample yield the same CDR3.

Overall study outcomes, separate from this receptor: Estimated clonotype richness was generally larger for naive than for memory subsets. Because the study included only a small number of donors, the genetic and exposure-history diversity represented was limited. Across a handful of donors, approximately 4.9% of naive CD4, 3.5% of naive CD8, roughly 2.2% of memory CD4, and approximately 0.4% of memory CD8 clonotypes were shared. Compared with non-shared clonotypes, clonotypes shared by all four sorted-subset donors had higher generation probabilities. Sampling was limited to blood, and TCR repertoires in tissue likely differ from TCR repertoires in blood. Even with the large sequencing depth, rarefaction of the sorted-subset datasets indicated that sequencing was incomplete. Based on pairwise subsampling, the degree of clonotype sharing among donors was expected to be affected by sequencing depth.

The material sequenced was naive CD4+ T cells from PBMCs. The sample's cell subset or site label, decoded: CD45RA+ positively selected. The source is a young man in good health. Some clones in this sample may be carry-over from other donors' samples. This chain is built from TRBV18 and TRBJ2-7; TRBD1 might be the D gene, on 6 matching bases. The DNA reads TGTGCCAGCTCACCAGGGGGCAACTACGAGCAGTACTTC. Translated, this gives CASSPGGNYEQYF.